The sequence of this TCR beta chain was determined in a study of T-cell memory formation after mild COVID-19. Per the germline V gene, CDR1 is SGHRS and CDR2 is YFSETQ. Unmatched junction bases numbered 9, after V lost 3 bases and J lost 6 bases. There are 15 residues in the CDR3. TCRdb passed the 5' RACE reads through MiXCR, listing each CDR3 protein once. Among under 400,000 distinct CDR3 sequences, 20% to 25% were seen once, and the ten largest hold about an eighth. This clonotype showed up many times. The sequencing input was PBMCs or a T cell subset sorted from them (not recorded which). The V and J genes are TRBV5-1 and TRBJ2-5, with TRBD1 matching 9 bases. The clonotype was recovered from an adult woman who had mild COVID-19 (a few samples of this study predate the infection). Cell type and time point are not known. The DNA for the CDR3 is TGCGCCAGCAGCTGGCGGGACAGGGTCGACAAGACCCAGTACTTC. Translating it yields CASSWRDRVDKTQYF.